The TCR beta chain described here comes from a study of T cells in Graves' hyperthyroidism and ophthalmopathy. Study-wide points: A model of 13 V-J features distinguished ophthalmopathy from stable hyperthyroidism.

Isolation of PBMCs was performed on approximately 10 ml fresh peripheral blood. Amplification of TCR beta CDR3 regions used RNA as the template. During a first-round RT-PCR of the TCR CDR3, the HTBI primer set was used. TCRdb redid the calling of the multiplex PCR reads with MiXCR, one entry per CDR3 protein. The sample gives fewer than 650,000 distinct CDR3 sequences, approximately 15% of which show up once; roughly 7.1% is in the top ten. As regards this clonotype: Its antigen is currently unknown.

Looked up from germline, CDR1 is SGHRS and CDR2 is YFSETQ. The CDR3 totals 15 residues. The V gene end was trimmed by 4 bases and the J gene end by 6 bases; junction bases not matched to a gene: 9. This clonotype was obtained from a woman aged 18-35 years with Graves' ophthalmopathy. This chain uses TRBV5-1 with TRBJ1-2; 10 positions match TRBD1. The specimen was blood. CDR3 in amino acids: CASSGPGQGFDGYTF. As DNA, the CDR3 is TGCGCCAGCAGCGGCCCGGGACAGGGGTTCGATGGCTACACCTTC.